This TCR beta chain was observed in a study of T cell responses to AZD1222 COVID-19 vaccine (dated by TCRdb to the early 2020s). At the level of the whole study: TCR sequencing covered 233 trial participants: 200 to 220 given two doses of AZD1222 and about 26 given two doses of MenACWY control vaccine. Enrollment into the trials was organized by age into subgroups of 18-55, 56-69 and 70-plus years, and those subgroups contained about 150, 27 and 61 TCR-sequenced participants, respectively. Points the paper makes about the study in general: Participants were mostly white British and included more females than males, and it was suggested by the authors that clonal diversity may have been underestimated. Nearly half of unique spike-specific TCRs reportedly recognized epitopes outside regions mutated in the B.1.351 and B.1.1.7 variants. In the small 56-69-year group, the increase in depth fell short of significance, most likely because of low power. A significant rise in spike-specific TCR breadth and depth was observed after two AZD1222 doses relative to day 0 and relative to MenACWY recipients. Conclusions about previously exposed vaccinees were limited because only 6 or 7 AZD1222 recipients were SARS-CoV-2 seropositive at baseline. The whole spike protein was spanned by vaccine-associated CD4 TCRs, and dominant responses were seen in regions 160-218 and 743-854. Because no samples from the day 14 peak response were available, repertoires could be characterized only after the peak T cell response.

The CDR3 spans 17 residues, from the cysteine through the phenylalanine. The entry retains the CDR3 DNA only, 51 bases that are in frame from base 1. V is cut back by 2 bases and J by 0 bases, with 3 bases in the junction unmatched. CDR1 and CDR2, per the germline V gene (reference sequence), are LGHDT and YNNKEL. The CDR3 regions of human TCRbeta chains were subjected to immunosequencing. The authors' pipeline ran thus. TCRs in the repertoires were matched against a reference library of SARS-CoV-2-specific TCRs that had been generated with the MIRA antigen-specificity platform. Breadth was defined as the fraction of unique TCRs that were SARS-CoV-2-associated. Depth was defined as the fraction of total T cells that were SARS-CoV-2-associated. Each spike-specific TCR was assigned to its reactive spike region and to a CD4 or CD8 class using the MIRA data. Log10-transformed breadth and depth values were compared by one-way ANOVA with Sidak's multiple comparisons tests. TCRdb mirrors the immuneACCESS table, restricted to in-frame sequences. Some clones are absent from its copies; in checked studies, under half trace to an unresolved V gene, and the reason for the others is unknown. V and J calls and clone size are given by that table; D and trimming were obtained from the DNA. This sample is represented by about 110,000 clones; 80% to 95% of them were singletons. More than 2% of the sample is held by the ten biggest clonotypes.

This clone has just a few counts. The antigen this receptor binds is unknown. No base-level quality is on record; no much larger clone is a single base apart. Interpreted using the paper, the time point label stands for: about 28 days (+/-7) after the second vaccine dose. AZD1222 recipients whose second dose came at about 4 weeks and those whose second dose came at about 12 weeks were combined into one group, since spike-specific TCR depth and breadth did not differ between the two schedules. Vaccinee samples were obtained from the UK trials COV001 and COV002, which included a single-blind randomized controlled phase 2/3 trial of AZD1222 (ChAdOx1 nCoV-19) in healthy adults. Trial participant PBMC samples were collected at day 0 and day 28 after the second dose for TCRbeta chain sequencing.

The sequencing here drew on peripheral blood, taken 28 days after the second AZD1222 dose. The chain uses TRBV3-1 (or the pseudogene TRBV3-2) and TRBJ2-6, with 8 bases aligning to TRBD2. This sequence originates from an adult who received the AZD1222 COVID-19 vaccine. The CDR3: CASSQNGGASGANVLTF. The nucleotides read TGTGCCAGCAGCCAAAACGGGGGGGCCTCTGGGGCCAACGTCCTGACTTTC.